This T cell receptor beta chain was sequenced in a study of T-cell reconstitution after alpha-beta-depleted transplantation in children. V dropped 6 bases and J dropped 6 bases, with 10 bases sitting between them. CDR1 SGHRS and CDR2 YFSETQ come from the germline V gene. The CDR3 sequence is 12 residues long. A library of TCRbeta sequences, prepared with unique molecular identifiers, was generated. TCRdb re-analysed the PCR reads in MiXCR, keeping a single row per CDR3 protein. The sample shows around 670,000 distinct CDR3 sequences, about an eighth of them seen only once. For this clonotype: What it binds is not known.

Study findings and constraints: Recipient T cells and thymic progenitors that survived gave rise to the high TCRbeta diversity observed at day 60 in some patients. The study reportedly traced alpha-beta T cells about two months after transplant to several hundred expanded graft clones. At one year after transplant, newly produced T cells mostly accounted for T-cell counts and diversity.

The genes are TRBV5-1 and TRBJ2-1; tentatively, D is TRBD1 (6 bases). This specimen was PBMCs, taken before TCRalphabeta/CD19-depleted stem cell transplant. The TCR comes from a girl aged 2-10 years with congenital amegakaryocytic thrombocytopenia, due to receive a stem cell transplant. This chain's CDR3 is CASTGTFNEQFF. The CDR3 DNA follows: TGCGCCAGCACAGGGACATTCAATGAGCAGTTCTTC.